This TCR beta chain was obtained from a study of blood T cells in healthy people across ages. V was cut by 5 bases and J by 3 bases, with 17 bases left in between. The CDR3 is made up of 15 amino acids. The germline gives CDR1 SGHRS, CDR2 YFSETQ. Each sample used at least 7 million PBMCs. It was with a sample-barcoded 5' primer and a J-beta primer mix that a second PCR of roughly 6 to 12 cycles was run. Each cDNA molecule, via a template-switch adaptor with 12 random nucleotides, was tagged. TCRdb re-called the 5' RACE reads through MiXCR, storing one row per CDR3 protein. This table has approximately 800,000 distinct CDR3 sequences, roughly 24% appearing once. This clonotype was counted only a few times. These records were also assigned to another study, of T cells of mothers and their children.

The specimen was blood. V usage is TRBV5-1 and J usage is TRBJ2-5, with a weak D call TRBD1 (5 bases). The source is a boy between 10 and 17 years old in good health. The CDR3 DNA sequence: TGCGCCAGCAGGCACCTCCTGGACACCGAAGAGACCCAGTACTTC. It yields the protein CASRHLLDTEETQYF.